The following is a TCR beta chain sequence with its context. The data are from a study of blood T cell repertoires in COVID-19. Study background: Donors in the United States, Italy and Spain gave samples during acute or convalescent COVID-19. Sources were T cells, B-cell-depleted T cells, or PBMCs; the material itself was cDNA or gDNA.

The CDR3 covers 12 residues. V was shortened by 5 bases and J by 0 bases, with 5 bases between the two germline ends. CDR1 is SQVTM, CDR2 ANQGSEA, per germline. Authors' methods: Estimated nucleated cell counts came from reference gene primer amplification. The repertoire was sequenced with immunoSEQ multiplex PCR; TCRdb's copy has only in-frame clones and lacks some. The V and J calls and the clone size are those of that table, but D and trimming were determined from the DNA. This table holds under 350,000 clones, around 90% found once. The Seattle site enrolled patients during active infection and followed them longitudinally.

The clonotype originates from a woman in her twenties or thirties with COVID-19, enrolled during active disease. The specimen was peripheral blood. The gene calls are TRBV29-1 and TRBJ1-3; D not certain. In DNA, the CDR3 is TGCAGCGTTATTATCTCTGGAAACACCATATATTTT. Amino acids: CSVIISGNTIYF.